The clone carrying this T cell receptor (beta chain) was seen at least ten times. Its specificity is not known. The data were obtained in a study of early T cells in non-severe SARS-CoV-2 infection. Study-level results: Matching results from VDJdb favored anti-spike CD8 responses, leaving private and CD4 specificities undetected.

TCRdb used MiXCR to reprocess the 5' RACE reads, holding one entry per CDR3 protein. The repertoire includes approximately 64,000 distinct CDR3 sequences, around 19% of them detected once, and approximately 9% sits in the top ten. The receptor's source is an adult who was a healthcare worker with PCR-confirmed SARS-CoV-2 infection or an uninfected control (not recorded which). The sequences come from whole blood, collected at baseline.

Here the CDR3 reads CSARDPGGMNTEAFF. The CDR3 region has the DNA TGCAGTGCTAGAGATCCTGGGGGGATGAACACTGAAGCTTTCTTT. The rearrangement links TRBV20-1 to TRBJ1-1; D is possibly TRBD1 (5 bases). In germline, CDR1 is DFQATT, CDR2 SNEGSKA (reference sequence). V lost 0 bases, J lost 0 bases, and 11 bases lay in between. The CDR3 is 15 residues long.